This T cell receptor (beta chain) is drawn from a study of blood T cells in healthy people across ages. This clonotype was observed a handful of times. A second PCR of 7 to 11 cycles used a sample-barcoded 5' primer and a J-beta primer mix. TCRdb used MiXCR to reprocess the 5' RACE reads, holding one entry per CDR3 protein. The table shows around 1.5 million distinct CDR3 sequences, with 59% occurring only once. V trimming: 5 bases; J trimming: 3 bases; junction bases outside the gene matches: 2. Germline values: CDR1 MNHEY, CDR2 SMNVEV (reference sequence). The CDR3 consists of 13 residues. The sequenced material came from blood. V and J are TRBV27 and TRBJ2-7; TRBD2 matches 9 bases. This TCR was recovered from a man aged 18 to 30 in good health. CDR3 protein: CASSSGGNYEQYF. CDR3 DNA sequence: TGTGCCAGCAGTAGCGGGGGGAACTACGAGCAGTACTTC.